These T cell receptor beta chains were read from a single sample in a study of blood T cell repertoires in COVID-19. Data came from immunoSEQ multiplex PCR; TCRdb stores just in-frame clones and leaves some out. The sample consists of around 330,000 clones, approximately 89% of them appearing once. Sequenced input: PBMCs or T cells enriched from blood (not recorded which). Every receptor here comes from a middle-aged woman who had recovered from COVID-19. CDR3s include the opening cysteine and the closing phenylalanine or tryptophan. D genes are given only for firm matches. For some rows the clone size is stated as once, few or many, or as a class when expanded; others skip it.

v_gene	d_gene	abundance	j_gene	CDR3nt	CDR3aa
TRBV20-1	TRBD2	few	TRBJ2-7	TGCAGTGCTAGTGCTAGGACTAGCGGAAACTACGAGCAGTACTTC	CSASARTSGNYEQYF
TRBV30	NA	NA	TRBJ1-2	TGTGCCTGCGATTTCTCGGGGATCTATGGCTACACCTTC	CACDFSGIYGYTF
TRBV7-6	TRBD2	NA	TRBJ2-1	TGTGCCAGCAGCTTTGGACTAGCACCCTACAATGAGCAGTTCTTC	CASSFGLAPYNEQFF
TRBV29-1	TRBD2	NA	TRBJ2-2	TGCAGCGCGACTAGCGGGGTCGGGGAGCTGTTTTTT	CSATSGVGELFF
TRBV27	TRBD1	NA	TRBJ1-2	TGTGCCAGCGGGACAGGGGTTCGAGGCTACACCTTC	CASGTGVRGYTF
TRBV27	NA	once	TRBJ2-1	TGTGCCAGCCCGACCCGGGGACGGGGGGCAGGGTACAATGAGCAGTTCTTC	CASPTRGRGAGYNEQFF
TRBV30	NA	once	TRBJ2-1	TGTGCCTGGAGTGTACCAACTATCCAGCCGCAGTTCTTC	CAWSVPTIQPQFF
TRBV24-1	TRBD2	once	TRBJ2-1	TGTGCCACCAGTGAGGGGACTAGCGGGGGAAAGCAGTTCTTC	CATSEGTSGGKQFF
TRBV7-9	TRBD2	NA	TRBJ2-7	TGTGCCAGCAGCTTATTCCCAGGGACTAGCAAAAACCCCTACGAGCAGTACTTC	CASSLFPGTSKNPYEQYF
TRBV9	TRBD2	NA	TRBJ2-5	TGTGCCAGCAGCGTAGCCACTTCTAGCGGACAAGAGACCCAGTACTTC	CASSVATSSGQETQYF
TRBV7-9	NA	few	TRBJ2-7	TGTGCCAGCAGCTTGACAGGTGACTACGAGCAGTACTTC	CASSLTGDYEQYF
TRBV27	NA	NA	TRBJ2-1	TGTGCCAGCAGTTTAATCTTGAGCTCCTACAATGAGCAGTTCTTC	CASSLILSSYNEQFF
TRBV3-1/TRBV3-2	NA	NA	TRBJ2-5	TGTGCCAGCAGCCAAGAAGGGGGAGTTGAGACCCAGTACTTC	CASSQEGGVETQYF
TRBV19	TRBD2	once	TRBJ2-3	TGTGCCAGTAGTCCGTTAGCGGGGGCAGATACGCAGTATTTT	CASSPLAGADTQYF
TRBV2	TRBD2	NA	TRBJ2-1	TGTGCCAGCAGTAGACTAGCGAATGGGAATGAGCAGTTCTTC	CASSRLANGNEQFF
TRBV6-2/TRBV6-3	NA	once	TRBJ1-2	TGTGCCAGCAGTTACCCTTCGAGAGGCAGGGATAACTATGGCTACACCTTC	CASSYPSRGRDNYGYTF
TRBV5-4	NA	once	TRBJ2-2	TGTGCCAGCAGCTTTTTTAGCGGAGGAACCGGGGAGCTGTTTTTT	CASSFFSGGTGELFF
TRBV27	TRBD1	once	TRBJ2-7	TGTGCCAGCAGCCCTTTGGACAGGGGGCCCTACGAGCAGTACTTC	CASSPLDRGPYEQYF
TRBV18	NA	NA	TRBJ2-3	TGTGCCAGCTCACCACGGATCCCCGACACCGACACAGATACGCAGTATTTT	CASSPRIPDTDTDTQYF
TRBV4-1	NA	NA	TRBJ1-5	TGCGCCAGCAGCCAAGTCGGGGGTCAGCCCCAGCATTTT	CASSQVGGQPQHF
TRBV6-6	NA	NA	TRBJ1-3	TGTGCCAGCAGTCCCGGTTTTAGCAGCTCTGGAAACACCATATATTTT	CASSPGFSSSGNTIYF
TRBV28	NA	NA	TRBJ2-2	TGTGCCAGCAAGGGGGGGACACTTAACACCGGGGAGCTGTTTTTT	CASKGGTLNTGELFF
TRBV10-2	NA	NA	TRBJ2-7	TGCGCCAGCAGTGACAGGGGTTTCGAGCAGTACTTC	CASSDRGFEQYF
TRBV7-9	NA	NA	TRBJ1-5	TGTGCCAGCAGCTTCGGAAGCGGCAATCAGCCCCAGCATTTT	CASSFGSGNQPQHF
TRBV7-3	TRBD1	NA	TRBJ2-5	TGTGCCAGCAGCACCTCAGGGGGCTTTCAAGAGACCCAGTACTTC	CASSTSGGFQETQYF
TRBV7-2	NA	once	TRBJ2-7	TGTGCCAGCAGCCTCCAGTCTAGCGTCGGGTTGGTGGTAAACTACGAGCAGTACTTC	CASSLQSSVGLVVNYEQYF
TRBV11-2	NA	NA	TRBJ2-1	TGTGCCAGCAGTACAGGGCGGTCGGTCAATGAGCAGTTCTTC	CASSTGRSVNEQFF
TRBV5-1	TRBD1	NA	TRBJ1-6	TGCGCCAGCAGCTCTACCGGGACAGGGTATAATTCACCCCTCCACTTT	CASSSTGTGYNSPLHF